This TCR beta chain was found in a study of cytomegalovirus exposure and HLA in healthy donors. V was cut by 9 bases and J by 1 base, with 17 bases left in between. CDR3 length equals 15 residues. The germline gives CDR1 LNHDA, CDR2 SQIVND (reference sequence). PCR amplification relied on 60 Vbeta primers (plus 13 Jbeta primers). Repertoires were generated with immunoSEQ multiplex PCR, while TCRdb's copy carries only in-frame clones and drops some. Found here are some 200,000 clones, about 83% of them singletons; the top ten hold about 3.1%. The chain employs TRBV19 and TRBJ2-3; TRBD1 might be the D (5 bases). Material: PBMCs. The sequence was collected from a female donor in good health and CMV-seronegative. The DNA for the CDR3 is TGTGCCAGCACCCGGTGGTGGGGCGGCACAGATACGCAGTATTTT. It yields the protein CASTRWWGGTDTQYF.